This TCR beta chain was captured in a study of blood T cell repertoires in COVID-19. Whole-study context: Some COVID-19 samples were acute and others convalescent; all came from the United States, Italy and Spain. PBMCs, B-cell-depleted T cells, or T cells provided the cDNA or gDNA that made up the material.

The germline V gene has CDR1 MGHDK and CDR2 SYGVNS. The CDR3 totals 15 residues. V lost 6 bases and J lost 2; bases outside the gene matches: 3. This clone was seen a single time. As processed by the authors: From reference gene primer amplification, estimates of nucleated cell counts were derived. Using immunoSEQ multiplex PCR, the repertoire was profiled, and TCRdb retains in-frame clones only, with some absent. V, J and clone size derive from that table, while D and trimming were established from the DNA sequence. The table lists about 150,000 clones, approximately 73% of them singletons. The material sequenced was peripheral blood. V usage is TRBV25-1 and J usage is TRBJ2-2, with 10 bases that match TRBD1. The receptor was derived from a man in his sixties with acute or convalescent COVID-19. CDR3 sequence reads: CASRRQGANTGELFF. CDR3 in DNA: TGTGCCAGCAGGCGACAGGGGGCCAACACCGGGGAGCTGTTTTTT.